This TCR beta chain was sequenced during a study of T cell changes during pregnancy in multiple sclerosis. Per the germline V gene, CDR1 is GTSNPN and CDR2 is SVGIG (reference sequence). CDR3 length equals 12 residues. The V and J ends lost 3 bases and 6 bases respectively, with 10 bases between them. Profiled with immunoSEQ multiplex PCR; TCRdb holds only in-frame clones, not every one. The table shows about 57,000 clones, with approximately 86% occurring only once. Sample: CD4+ T cells from peripheral blood mononuclear cells, taken in the third trimester of pregnancy. The TCR was taken from a female donor with multiple sclerosis, enrolled in a pregnancy study. The genes are TRBV30 and TRBJ2-3; D is ambiguous. The CDR3 reads CAWRPHSDTQYF. The CDR3 nucleotides read TGTGCCTGGAGGCCCCACTCGGATACGCAGTATTTT. The whole variable domain, filled in from reference TRBV30 and TRBJ2-3, reads SQTIHQWPATLVQPVGSPLSLECTVEGTSNPNLYWYRQAAGRGLQLLFYSVGIGQISSEVPQNLSASRPQDRQFILSSKKLLLSDSGFYLCAWRPHSDTQYFGPGTRLTVL.